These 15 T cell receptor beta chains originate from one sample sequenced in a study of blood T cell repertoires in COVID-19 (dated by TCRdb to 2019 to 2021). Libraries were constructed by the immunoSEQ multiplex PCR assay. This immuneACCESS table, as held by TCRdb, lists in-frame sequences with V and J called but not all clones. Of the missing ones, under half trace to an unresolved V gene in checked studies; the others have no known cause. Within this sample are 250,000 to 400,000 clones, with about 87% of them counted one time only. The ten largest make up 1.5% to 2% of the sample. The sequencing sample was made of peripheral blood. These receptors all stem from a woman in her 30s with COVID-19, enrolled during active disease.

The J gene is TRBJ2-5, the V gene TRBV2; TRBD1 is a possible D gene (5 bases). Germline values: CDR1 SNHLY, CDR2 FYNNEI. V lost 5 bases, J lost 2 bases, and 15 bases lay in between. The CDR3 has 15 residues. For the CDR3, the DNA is TGTGCCAGCAGTCGAGACAGCGTGGGGCAAGAGACCCAGTACTTC. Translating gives CASSRDSVGQETQYF.

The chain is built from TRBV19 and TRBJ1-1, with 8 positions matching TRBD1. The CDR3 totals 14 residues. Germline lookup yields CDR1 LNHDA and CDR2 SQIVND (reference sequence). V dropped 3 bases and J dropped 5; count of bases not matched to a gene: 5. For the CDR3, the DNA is TGTGCCAGTAGTATCATGACAGGGGAAACTGAAGCTTTCTTT. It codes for CASSIMTGETEAFF.

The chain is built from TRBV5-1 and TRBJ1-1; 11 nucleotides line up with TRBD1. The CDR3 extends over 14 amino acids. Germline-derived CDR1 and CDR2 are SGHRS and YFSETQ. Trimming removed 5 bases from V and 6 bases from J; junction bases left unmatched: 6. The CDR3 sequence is CASRPGQGASEAFF. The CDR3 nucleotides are TGCGCCAGCAGACCCGGACAGGGGGCTTCTGAAGCTTTCTTT.

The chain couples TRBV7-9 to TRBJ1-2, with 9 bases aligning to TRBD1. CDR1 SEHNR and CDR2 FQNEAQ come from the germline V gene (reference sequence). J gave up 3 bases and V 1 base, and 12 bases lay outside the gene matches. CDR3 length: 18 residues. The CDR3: CASSLDGTGTSAYYGYTF. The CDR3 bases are TGTGCCAGCAGCTTAGATGGGACAGGGACCTCTGCGTACTATGGCTACACCTTC.

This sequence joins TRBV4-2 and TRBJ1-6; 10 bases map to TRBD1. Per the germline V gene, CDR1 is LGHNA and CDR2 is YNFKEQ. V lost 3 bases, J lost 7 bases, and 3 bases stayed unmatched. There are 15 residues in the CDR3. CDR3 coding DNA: TGTGCCAGCAGCCAGCCGGGACAGGGGAATTCACCCCTCCACTTT. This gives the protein CASSQPGQGNSPLHF.

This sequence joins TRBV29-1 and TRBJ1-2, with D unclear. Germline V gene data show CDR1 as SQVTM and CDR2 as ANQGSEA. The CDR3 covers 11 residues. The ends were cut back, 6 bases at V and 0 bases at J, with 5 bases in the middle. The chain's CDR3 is CSVHTNYGYTF. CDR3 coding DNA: TGCAGCGTACACACTAACTATGGCTACACCTTC.

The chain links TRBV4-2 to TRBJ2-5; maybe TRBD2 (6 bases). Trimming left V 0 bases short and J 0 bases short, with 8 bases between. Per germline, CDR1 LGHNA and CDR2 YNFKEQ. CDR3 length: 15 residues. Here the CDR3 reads CASSQDRGDQETQYF. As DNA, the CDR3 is TGTGCCAGCAGCCAAGATCGCGGGGACCAAGAGACCCAGTACTTC.

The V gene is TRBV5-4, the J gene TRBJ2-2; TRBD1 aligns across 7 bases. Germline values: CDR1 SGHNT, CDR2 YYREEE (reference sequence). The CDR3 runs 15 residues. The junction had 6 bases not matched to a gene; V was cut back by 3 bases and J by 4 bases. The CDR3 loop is CASSSGQSGTGELFF. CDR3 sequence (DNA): TGTGCCAGCAGCTCGGGACAGTCGGGCACCGGGGAGCTGTTTTTT.

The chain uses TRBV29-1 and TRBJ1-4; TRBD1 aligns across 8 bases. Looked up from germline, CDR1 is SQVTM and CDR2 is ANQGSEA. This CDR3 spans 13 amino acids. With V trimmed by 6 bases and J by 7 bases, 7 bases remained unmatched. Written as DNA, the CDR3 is TGCAGCGTCGCCGGGACAGGTGGTGAAAAACTGTTTTTT. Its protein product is CSVAGTGGEKLFF.

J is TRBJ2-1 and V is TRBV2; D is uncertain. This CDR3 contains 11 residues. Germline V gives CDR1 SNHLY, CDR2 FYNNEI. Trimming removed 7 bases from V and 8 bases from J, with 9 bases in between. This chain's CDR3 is CASTSRYEQFF. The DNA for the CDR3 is TGTGCCAGCACCTCGAGGTATGAGCAGTTCTTC.

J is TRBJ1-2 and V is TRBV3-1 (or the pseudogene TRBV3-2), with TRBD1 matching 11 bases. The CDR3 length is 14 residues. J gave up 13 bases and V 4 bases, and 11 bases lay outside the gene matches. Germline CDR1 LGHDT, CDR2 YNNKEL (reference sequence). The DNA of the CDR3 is TGTGCCAGCAGCCCCCTGGGGGACAGGGGGTATGGCACCTTC. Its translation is CASSPLGDRGYGTF.

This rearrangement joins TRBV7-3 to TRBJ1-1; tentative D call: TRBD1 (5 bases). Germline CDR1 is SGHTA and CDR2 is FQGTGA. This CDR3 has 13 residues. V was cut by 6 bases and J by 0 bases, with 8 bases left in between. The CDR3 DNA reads TGTGCCAGCAGTCTACAGGTGAACACTGAAGCTTTCTTT. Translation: CASSLQVNTEAFF.

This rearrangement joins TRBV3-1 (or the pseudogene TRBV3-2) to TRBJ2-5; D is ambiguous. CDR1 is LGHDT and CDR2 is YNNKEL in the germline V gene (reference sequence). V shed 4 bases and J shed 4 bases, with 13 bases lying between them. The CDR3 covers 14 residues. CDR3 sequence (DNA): TGTGCCAGCAGCCTCGGAGCCCGCCGAGAGACCCAGTACTTC. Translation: CASSLGARRETQYF.

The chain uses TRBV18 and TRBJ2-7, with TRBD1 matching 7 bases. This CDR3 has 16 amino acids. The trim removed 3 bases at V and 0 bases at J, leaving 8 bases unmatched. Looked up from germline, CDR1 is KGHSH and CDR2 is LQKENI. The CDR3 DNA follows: TGTGCCAGCTCACCTCGACAGGGTACAAGCTCCTACGAGCAGTACGTC. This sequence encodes CASSPRQGTSSYEQYV.

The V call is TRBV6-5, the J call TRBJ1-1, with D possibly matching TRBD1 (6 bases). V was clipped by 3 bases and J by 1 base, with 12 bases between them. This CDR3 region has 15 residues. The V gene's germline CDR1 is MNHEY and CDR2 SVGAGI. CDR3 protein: CASSYNRAKNTEAFF. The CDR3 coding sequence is TGTGCCAGCAGTTATAACAGGGCTAAGAACACTGAAGCTTTCTTT.